This T cell receptor beta chain was recorded in a study of siplizumab effects on memory and regulatory T cells. Study results and limitations: For siplizumab cultures, the suppressive function of their proliferating Tregs was not confirmed.

Assays covered 85,000 to 100,000 TCR templates per sample. The protocol was immunoSEQ multiplex PCR, while the TCRdb copy is restricted to in-frame clones and leaves out a portion. Of tens of thousands of clones in the sample, more than 80% were seen once. Details on this clone: The antigen is not known.

The TCR was taken from a human donor in good health. Sample: CD8+ T cells sorted from blood.

CDR3 in amino acids: CASSLVTRADTQYF. The CDR3 DNA reads TGTGCCAGCAGCTTAGTAACCAGGGCGGATACGCAGTATTTT. This chain joins TRBV7-8 and TRBJ2-3, with D perhaps TRBD1 (5 bases). V was clipped by 1 base and J by 6 bases, with 11 bases between them. CDR1 is SGHVS, CDR2 FQNEAQ, per germline. There are 14 residues in the CDR3.